This record looks at one TCR beta chain sequence and its context. The antigen is undetermined. V lost 2 bases, J lost 2 bases, and 7 bases stayed unmatched. Per the germline V gene, CDR1 is WSHSY and CDR2 is SAAADI. The CDR3 spans 16 residues. TCRdb's copy holds only in-frame clones and misses some; the assay was immunoSEQ multiplex PCR. The data contain approximately 210,000 clones, roughly 83% of them seen just once; the ten biggest clones take up more than 1.1%. The record originates from a study of cytomegalovirus exposure and HLA in healthy donors. Turning to the study itself: It was reported in a later analysis that the same platform had been used for the 100 to 150 validation repertoires as for the roughly 670 first-cohort repertoires. Points from the study as a whole: First-cohort TCR clusters tended to co-occur in the 130 or so validation repertoires, a later analysis found. Investigators reported fewer than 200 TCR beta chains as tied to cytomegalovirus.

The donors were members of the validation cohort, which comprised 100 to 150 subjects and was separate from the first cohort of 730 or so subjects. This receptor was identified in a woman aged 18-29 years in good health and CMV-seronegative. Source material: PBMCs. The V and J genes are TRBV10-2 and TRBJ2-7; 9 bases agree with TRBD1. CDR3 nucleotides: TGCGCCAGCAGTGAGGCGTGGACAGGGGACCCCTACGAGCAGTACTTC. It encodes CASSEAWTGDPYEQYF.